This TCR beta chain is drawn from a study of blood T cells in healthy people across ages. General study results and limits: Researchers judged that diversity estimates from one million T cells fell short of true values.

Together with a sample-barcoded 5' primer, a J-beta primer mix was included in a second PCR lasting roughly 6 to 12 cycles. MiXCR, applied by TCRdb to the 5' RACE reads, yields one record per CDR3 protein. The sample records about 840,000 distinct CDR3 sequences, about 29% being singletons. Russia was home to the donors, healthy Caucasian individuals aged roughly 6 to 90. This clonotype was detected a few times. Its target is not known. These same data were also listed under a study on T cells of mothers and their children. As that report states: Both sample barcodes and 2-4 random nucleotides came from the M1S primer of the second PCR. Mothers and children who were related shared slightly more overlap than unrelated pairs, but not significantly more.

The sequence was collected from a woman aged 35 to 49 in good health. Sequencing was carried out using blood.

Here the CDR3 DNA reads TGTGCCAGCAGTGAAGGGACAGACAATTCACCCCTCCACTTT. Translation gives CASSEGTDNSPLHF. The rearrangement uses TRBV6-4 and TRBJ1-6; 7 bases match TRBD1. The V gene's germline CDR1 is MRHNA and CDR2 SNTAGT. J lost 7 bases, V lost 3 bases, and 3 bases had no gene match. This CDR3 has 14 amino acids.